The 18 T cell receptor beta chains below all came from one sample that was sequenced in a study of blood T cell repertoires in COVID-19. Some clones are missing from TCRdb's copy, which holds only in-frame ones; the method was immunoSEQ multiplex PCR. In the table there are hundreds of thousands of clones, about 94% of which are singletons. Sequenced material: peripheral blood. The origin of the receptors is a man aged 55-75 years with COVID-19, enrolled during active disease.

The rearrangement uses TRBV5-5 and TRBJ1-1; D is unclear. Trimming left V 2 bases short and J 2 bases short, with 7 bases between. The CDR3 runs to 13 residues. CDR1 SGHKS and CDR2 YYEKEE come from the germline V gene (reference sequence). CDR3 DNA: TGTGCCAGCAGCTTACGGACTAACACTGAAGCTTTCTTT. Translation gives CASSLRTNTEAFF.

The rearrangement links TRBV6-1 to TRBJ2-7; D remains ambiguous. In germline, CDR1 is MNHNS, CDR2 SASEGT. Trimming removed 2 bases at V and 0 bases at J, with 8 bases between. This CDR3 has 14 amino acids. CDR3 DNA: TGTGCCAGCAGTGAAACCCTCAGCTCCTACGAGCAGTACTTC. It yields the protein CASSETLSSYEQYF.

V gene TRBV7-9 combines with J gene TRBJ1-4, with TRBD1 identical over 7 bases. Germline V gene lookup returns CDR1 SEHNR and CDR2 FQNEAQ (reference sequence). The CDR3 is made up of 16 amino acids. Trimming at V came to 4 bases and at J to 8 bases, leaving 13 bases not matched to a gene. The CDR3 DNA is TGTGCCAGCAGCTGGGGTACAGGGGAGGTAGGAGAAAAACTGTTTTTT. Protein sequence: CASSWGTGEVGEKLFF.

The CDR3 spells CASRPSGYSYEQYF. The CDR3 nucleotides read TGTGCCAGCAGACCCTCGGGATACTCCTACGAGCAGTACTTC. This chain connects TRBV6-5 to TRBJ2-7; tentatively, D is TRBD2 (5 bases). The CDR3 extends over 14 amino acids. The germline V gene has CDR1 MNHEY and CDR2 SVGAGI. The V and J ends lost 6 bases and 0 bases respectively, with 12 bases between them.

This clone was seen a single time. This chain joins TRBV7-6 and TRBJ2-2; 8 bases align to TRBD2. Germline loops: CDR1 SGHVS, CDR2 FNYEAQ. With 7 bases clipped from V and 1 base from J, the junction kept 5 bases outside the gene matches. This CDR3 is built from 15 residues. CDR3 bases: TGTGCCAGCACCATTGCGGGGGGGAACACCGGGGAGCTGTTTTTT. Translation gives CASTIAGGNTGELFF.

CDR3 DNA: TGTGCCAGCTCACCAAGGCAGGGCCCGGGTCCGGGGGAGCTGTTTTTT. It encodes CASSPRQGPGPGELFF. The chain joins TRBV18 to TRBJ2-2, with D tentatively TRBD1 (5 bases). Trimming shortened V by 2 bases and J by 8 bases, and 18 bases separated the two germline ends. CDR1 and CDR2 from the germline V gene are KGHSH and LQKENI. The CDR3 length is 16 residues. The full variable domain, with the rest looked up from reference TRBV18 and TRBJ2-2, is NAGVMQNPRHLVRRRGQEARLRCSPMKGHSHVYWYRQLPEEGLKFMVYLQKENIIDESGMPKERFSAEFPKEGPSILRIQQVVRGDSAAYFCASSPRQGPGPGELFFGEGSRLTVL.

The rearrangement links TRBV18 to TRBJ2-7; 9 nucleotides line up with TRBD1. CDR3 size: 14 residues. Germline assignment: CDR1 KGHSH and CDR2 LQKENI. V shed 5 bases, J shed 5 bases, and the junction held 7 bases outside the gene matches. The CDR3 coding sequence is TGTGCCAGCTCAAAGGGACAGGGAGGCGACGAGCAGTACTTC. Translation gives CASSKGQGGDEQYF.

The rearrangement joins TRBV19 to TRBJ1-5, with 8 bases lining up with TRBD1. The CDR3 has 14 residues. Germline CDR1 LNHDA, CDR2 SQIVND (reference sequence). V lost 1 base and J lost 7; bases outside the gene matches: 3. The CDR3 DNA sequence: TGTGCCAGTAGTATAGCAGGGGGCAGGCAGCCCCAGCATTTT. Translating gives CASSIAGGRQPQHF.

The chain is built from TRBV29-1 and TRBJ2-1; maybe TRBD1 (5 bases). V was pared by 2 bases and J by 5 bases, with 10 bases between. This CDR3 is 13 amino acids long. Germline V gene sequence: CDR1 SQVTM, CDR2 ANQGSEA. CDR3 sequence: CSVEISRDNEQFF. CDR3 bases: TGCAGCGTTGAAATCTCCAGGGACAATGAGCAGTTCTTC.

CDR3 protein: CASSPAGTVNQPQHF. The DNA for the CDR3 is TGTGCCAGCTCACCAGCCGGGACAGTGAATCAGCCCCAGCATTTT. The chain combines TRBV18 with TRBJ1-5; 7 positions agree with TRBD1. Trimming at V came to 2 bases and at J to 4 bases, leaving 5 bases not matched to a gene. The CDR3 totals 15 residues. Germline loops: CDR1 KGHSH, CDR2 LQKENI.

The chain is built from TRBV5-4 and TRBJ2-1, with 10 bases identical to TRBD2. Germline CDR1 SGHNT, CDR2 YYREEE (reference sequence). V gave up 7 bases and J gave up 5 bases; unmatched junction bases: 9. The CDR3 sequence is 15 residues long. CDR3 in DNA: TGTGCCAGCGGCCCCCGGACTAGCGGAAACAATGAGCAGTTCTTC. This codes for CASGPRTSGNNEQFF.

The V and J genes are TRBV27 and TRBJ2-1; weak D call: TRBD1 (5 bases). CDR1 and CDR2 from the germline V gene are MNHEY and SMNVEV (reference sequence). V lost 5 bases and J 4 bases, leaving 12 bases between the germline ends. This CDR3 contains 14 residues. DNA of the CDR3: TGTGCCAGCAGTAGGGGCGTGGCGTACAATGAGCAGTTCTTC. This translates into CASSRGVAYNEQFF.

The V gene is TRBV5-8, the J gene TRBJ2-5; weak D call: TRBD1 (6 bases). V gave up 2 bases and J gave up 2 bases, with 7 bases separating them. This CDR3 has 13 amino acids. Per germline, CDR1 SGHTS and CDR2 YDEGEE. Here the CDR3 DNA reads TGTGCCAGCAGCTTCGGACAGCAAGAGACCCAGTACTTC. Translated, it gives CASSFGQQETQYF.

The chain uses TRBV27 and TRBJ1-6; D unclear. CDR1 is MNHEY, CDR2 SMNVEV, per germline (reference sequence). The CDR3 contains 12 residues. V lost 3 bases and J lost 7, with 4 bases in between. The DNA for the CDR3 is TGTGCCAGCAGTTTCGGGAATTCACCCCTCCACTTT. This encodes CASSFGNSPLHF.

The gene calls are TRBV7-9 and TRBJ2-7; TRBD2 agrees at 12 bases. Unmatched junction bases numbered 2, after V lost 1 base and J lost 4 bases. This CDR3 comprises 15 residues. Looked up from germline, CDR1 is SEHNR and CDR2 is FQNEAQ (reference sequence). As DNA, the CDR3 is TGTGCCAGCAGCTTAGTACTAGCGGGAGGATACGAGCAGTACTTC. It encodes CASSLVLAGGYEQYF.

Only one count was recorded for this clone. The chain joins TRBV6-2 or TRBV6-3 to TRBJ1-5; TRBD1 matches at 11 bases. The CDR3 loop spans 14 amino acids. Per germline, CDR1 MNHEY and CDR2 SVGEGT. V was clipped by 4 bases and J by 6 bases; unmatched bases: 2. CDR3 DNA: TGTGCCAGCAGTTTAGGGACAGGGGGTCAGCCCCAGCATTTT. Translating gives CASSLGTGGQPQHF.

The J gene is TRBJ1-1, the V gene TRBV11-2; maybe TRBD1 (5 bases). Trimming removed 5 bases at V and 4 bases at J, with 14 bases between. From germline, CDR1 is SGHAT and CDR2 FQNNGV. The CDR3 contains 14 residues. CDR3 protein: CASSLGGTPTEAFF. CDR3 in DNA: TGTGCCAGCAGCCTAGGCGGGACCCCCACTGAAGCTTTCTTT. The full variable domain, with the rest looked up from reference TRBV11-2 and TRBJ1-1, is EAGVAQSPRYKIIEKRQSVAFWCNPISGHATLYWYQQILGQGPKLLIQFQNNGVVDDSQLPKDRFSAERLKGVDSTLKIQPAKLEDSAVYLCASSLGGTPTEAFFGQGTRLTVV.

Comment on this clone: The sample has other DNA sequences that encode this CDR3 too. V and J are TRBV4-3 and TRBJ2-7; 10 positions match TRBD1. From germline, CDR1 is LGHNA and CDR2 YSLEER. With 3 bases clipped from V and 5 bases from J, the junction kept 4 bases outside the gene matches. The CDR3 sequence is 14 residues long. CDR3 region: CASSQRTGGDEQYF. The CDR3 region has the DNA TGCGCCAGCAGCCAGAGGACAGGGGGAGACGAGCAGTACTTC.